Below, 10 T cell receptor beta chains from the same sample are listed, as sequenced in a study of cytomegalovirus exposure and HLA in healthy donors. PCR amplification relied on 60 Vbeta primers (plus 13 Jbeta primers). Repertoires were generated with immunoSEQ multiplex PCR, while TCRdb's copy carries only in-frame clones and drops some. The profile covers about 160,000 clones, with 71% appearing a single time and approximately 3% taken by the ten largest. The sample taken for sequencing was PBMCs. These TCRs come from a woman aged 30 to 39 in good health and CMV-seronegative.

V is TRBV18 and J is TRBJ2-2; perhaps TRBD1 as D (5 bases). The CDR3 is 15 residues long. Trimming removed 4 bases from V and 2 bases from J, with 11 bases in between. Germline CDR1 KGHSH, CDR2 LQKENI. DNA for the CDR3: TGTGCCAGCTCACTAGACAGAGAAAACACCGGGGAGCTGTTTTTT. Encoded protein: CASSLDRENTGELFF.

The rearrangement uses TRBV28 and TRBJ2-1; D is unresolved. The CDR3 totals 15 residues. Germline CDR1 is MDHEN and CDR2 is SYDVKM. V was shortened by 1 base and J by 5 bases, with 12 bases between the two germline ends. The CDR3 here is CASSLFLGNDNEQFF. Written as DNA, the CDR3 is TGTGCCAGCAGTTTATTTCTGGGCAATGACAATGAGCAGTTCTTC.

This chain uses TRBV4-2 with TRBJ2-2; 12 positions match TRBD2. The CDR3 loop spans 17 amino acids. Trimming cost V 4 bases and J 5 bases; bases outside gene matches: 8. CDR1 and CDR2 from the germline V gene are LGHNA and YNFKEQ. This CDR3 is CASSLNTGLAGTGELFF. CDR3 DNA sequence: TGTGCCAGCAGCCTCAACACGGGACTAGCGGGTACCGGGGAGCTGTTTTTT.

The gene calls are TRBV25-1 and TRBJ2-5; TRBD2 is a possible D gene (6 bases). Germline V gives CDR1 MGHDK, CDR2 SYGVNS. With 2 bases removed from V and 5 bases from J, the gap between germline ends came to 21 bases. This CDR3 is built from 17 residues. CDR3 protein: CASSEPPSPLGGETQYF. The CDR3 DNA follows: TGTGCCAGCAGTGAACCTCCCTCGCCGCTAGGAGGGGAGACCCAGTACTTC.

The chain uses TRBV7-9 and TRBJ2-5; 8 bases map to TRBD2. V shed 4 bases and J 7 bases; nucleotides not matched to a gene: 23. Germline loops: CDR1 SEHNR, CDR2 FQNEAQ (reference sequence). The CDR3 is 19 amino acids. DNA of the CDR3: TGTGCCAGCAGCTACCCGGGGGAAACTAGCGGCGGGGCCAAGCTGACCCAGTACTTC. This translates into CASSYPGETSGGAKLTQYF.

The V call is TRBV29-1, the J call TRBJ2-5, with 8 bases aligning to TRBD2. This CDR3 region has 12 residues. V gave up 6 bases and J gave up 9 bases; unmatched junction bases: 9. The germline V gene has CDR1 SQVTM and CDR2 ANQGSEA. CDR3 nucleotide sequence: TGCAGCGTGGAGGGTGCGCGGGGGGCCCAGTACTTC. This sequence encodes CSVEGARGAQYF.

CDR3 coding DNA: TGTGCCAGCAGCCAAGGGACTAGCGGGGGCTACGAGCAGTACTTC. It translates to CASSQGTSGGYEQYF. The chain uses TRBV4-2 and TRBJ2-7; 13 bases are shared with TRBD2. V lost 1 base, J lost 3 bases, and 0 bases stayed unmatched. Germline V gene sequence: CDR1 LGHNA, CDR2 YNFKEQ. This CDR3 has 15 amino acids.

This chain uses TRBV5-6 with TRBJ2-1; perhaps TRBD2 as D (6 bases). The ends were cut back, 0 bases at V and 6 bases at J, with 10 bases in the middle. The CDR3 contains 14 residues. Germline CDR1 reads SGHDT; CDR2 reads YYEEEE. The CDR3 DNA reads as TGTGCCAGCAGCTTGGCCGGGGGAACCAATGAGCAGTTCTTC. It translates to CASSLAGGTNEQFF. Variable domain in full (rest from reference TRBV5-6 and TRBJ2-1): DAGVTQSPTHLIKTRGQQVTLRCSPKSGHDTVSWYQQALGQGPQFIFQYYEEEERQRGNFPDRFSGHQFPNYSSELNVNALLLGDSALYLCASSLAGGTNEQFFGPGTRLTVL.

The J gene is TRBJ1-3, the V gene TRBV27; D not resolved. Trimming took off 2 bases at V and 0 bases at J, with 8 bases between the two ends. CDR3 length: 15 residues. The germline V gene has CDR1 MNHEY and CDR2 SMNVEV (reference sequence). Here the CDR3 reads CASSLRGDSGNTIYF. Here the CDR3 DNA reads TGTGCCAGCAGTTTACGTGGAGACTCTGGAAACACCATATATTTT.

The chain employs TRBV10-2 and TRBJ2-4, with 8 bases matching TRBD2. V shed 8 bases, J shed 6 bases, and the junction held 6 bases outside the gene matches. From germline, CDR1 is WSHSY and CDR2 SAAADI. The CDR3 is 13 amino acids. CDR3 sequence: CASRSGTRNIQYF. CDR3 DNA: TGCGCCAGCCGTAGCGGGACCAGAAACATTCAGTACTTC.